Shown below are 20 T cell receptor beta chains from a single sample sequenced in a study of Ad26.COV2.S vaccination and SARS-CoV-2 variants (dated by TCRdb to the early 2020s). The treatment or condition label for this specimen denotes: some 20 received Ad26.COV2.S at low or high dose, single or two shots; roughly 5 received placebo; per-sample allocation not given. Repertoires of vaccine and placebo recipients were sequenced from samples taken on day 63 after the first injection. Libraries were made using the immunoSEQ multiplex PCR assay. TCRdb took over this immuneACCESS table, retaining in-frame rearrangements with V and J assigned. Such tables are incomplete; in checked studies, under half of the missing clones stem from an unresolved V gene, and the remainder is unexplained. The sample contains a few hundred thousand clones, 90% of them found a single time. The top ten hold roughly 4.3% of the sample.

Specimen: peripheral blood, collected in a trial of Ad26.COV2.S vaccine versus placebo. The receptors stem from a person aged 18-60 years who received the Ad26.COV2.S COVID-19 vaccine or a placebo.

This chain connects TRBV9 to TRBJ2-5; D is uncertain. V was clipped by 2 bases and J by 5 bases, with 7 bases between them. The CDR3 has 12 residues. CDR1 and CDR2 from the germline V gene are SGDLS and YYNGEE. DNA for the CDR3: TGTGCCAGCAGCGTCGATCACGAGACCCAGTACTTC. Protein sequence: CASSVDHETQYF.

This sequence joins TRBV27 and TRBJ1-5, with 11 positions matching TRBD1. Losses at the gene ends were 9 bases for V and 0 bases for J; bases not matched to a gene: 7. CDR3 length equals 16 residues. Germline values: CDR1 MNHEY, CDR2 SMNVEV (reference sequence). The CDR3: CASRTGGVYSNQPQHF. CDR3 DNA: TGTGCCAGTAGGACAGGGGGCGTGTATAGCAATCAGCCCCAGCATTTT.

The rearrangement joins TRBV4-1 to TRBJ1-2, with D maybe TRBD1 (5 bases). V gave up 4 bases and J gave up 0 bases, with 12 bases separating them. Germline V CDR1 and CDR2: MGHRA, YSYEKL. The CDR3 covers 15 residues. The CDR3 loop reads CASSPQRQTNYGYTF. CDR3 DNA: TGCGCCAGCAGCCCTCAACGACAGACTAACTATGGCTACACCTTC.

The genes are TRBV4-1 and TRBJ2-7, with 10 bases matching TRBD2. The CDR3 totals 17 residues. Germline values: CDR1 MGHRA, CDR2 YSYEKL. With 0 bases clipped from V and 2 bases from J, the junction kept 7 bases outside the gene matches. The CDR3 region is CASSQDVASGGTYEQYF. Written as DNA, the CDR3 is TGCGCCAGCAGCCAAGATGTGGCTAGCGGGGGAACCTACGAGCAGTACTTC.

The chain combines TRBV12-3 or TRBV12-4 with TRBJ1-2, with a weak D call TRBD1 (5 bases). The CDR3 sequence is 13 residues long. Between the trimmed V and J ends, which lost 3 bases and 5 bases, there was a span of 10 bases. The CDR3 bases are TGTGCCAGCAGTTTGTCAGGGCAGTATGGCTACACCTTC. It specifies CASSLSGQYGYTF.

The V call is TRBV7-2, the J call TRBJ2-7; D ambiguous. V was cut by 3 bases and J by 0 bases, with 9 bases left in between. Germline values: CDR1 SGHTA, CDR2 FQGNSA. The CDR3 totals 14 residues. As DNA, the CDR3 is TGTGCCAGCAGCTTTCGGAACAGCTCCTACGAGCAGTACTTC. Its protein product is CASSFRNSSYEQYF. Together with reference TRBV7-2 and TRBJ2-7, the CDR3 gives the full variable domain: GAGVSQSPSNKVTEKGKDVELRCDPISGHTALYWYRQSLGQGLEFLIYFQGNSAPDKSGLPSDRFSAERTGGSVSTLTIQRTQQEDSAVYLCASSFRNSSYEQYFGPGTRLTVT.

The V call is TRBV12-3 or TRBV12-4, the J call TRBJ2-7; D possibly corresponds to TRBD1 (6 bases). This CDR3 is 13 amino acids long. Trimming took 2 bases from V and 3 from J, leaving 8 bases between them. The CDR3 DNA reads as TGTGCCAGCAGTTTACAGGACAGCTACGAGCAGTACTTC. Its translation is CASSLQDSYEQYF.

This chain joins TRBV3-1 (or the pseudogene TRBV3-2) and TRBJ2-2, with 14 bases identical to TRBD2. CDR1 is LGHDT, CDR2 YNNKEL, per germline (reference sequence). The CDR3 has 18 amino acids. Unmatched junction bases numbered 6, after V lost 2 bases and J lost 4 bases. The DNA for the CDR3 is TGTGCCAGCAGCCAAATAGGGACTAGCGGGAGTCCCACCGGGGAGCTGTTTTTT. Its translation: CASSQIGTSGSPTGELFF.

V gene TRBV19 combines with J gene TRBJ2-1; 8 positions match TRBD1. The CDR3 has 15 residues. The trim removed 4 bases at V and 6 bases at J, leaving 8 bases unmatched. Germline V gives CDR1 LNHDA, CDR2 SQIVND (reference sequence). The CDR3 loop reads CASSTSGGALNEQFF. The CDR3 DNA is TGTGCCAGTAGTACCTCAGGGGGCGCACTCAATGAGCAGTTCTTC. The full variable domain, in which reference TRBV19 and TRBJ2-1 provide the parts outside the CDR3, is DGGITQSPKYLFRKEGQNVTLSCEQNLNHDAMYWYRQDPGQGLRLIYYSQIVNDFQKGDIAEGYSVSREKKESFPLTVTSAQKNPTAFYLCASSTSGGALNEQFFGPGTRLTVL.

The V gene is TRBV20-1, the J gene TRBJ2-7; 9 nucleotides align to TRBD2. There are 15 residues in the CDR3. Germline lookup yields CDR1 DFQATT and CDR2 SNEGSKA (reference sequence). Trimming removed 3 bases from V and 2 bases from J; junction bases left unmatched: 8. The CDR3 DNA reads TGCAGTGCTAGTACTCTTAGCGGGAGCCCCTACGAGCAGTACTTC. This translates into CSASTLSGSPYEQYF.

J is TRBJ2-1 and V is TRBV9, with 9 bases that match TRBD1. Germline V gene data show CDR1 as SGDLS and CDR2 as YYNGEE. After removal of 0 bases from V and 7 bases from J, the junction contained 8 bases not matched to a gene. There are 16 residues in the CDR3. DNA for the CDR3: TGTGCCAGCAGCGTAGACCTTCCCGGGACAGGGAATGAGCAGTTCTTC. Encoded protein: CASSVDLPGTGNEQFF.

The chain combines TRBV19 with TRBJ2-1; no firm D call. The V gene lost 2 bases and the J gene lost 7 bases, with 3 bases spanning the gap. Germline V gene lookup returns CDR1 LNHDA and CDR2 SQIVND (reference sequence). The CDR3 spans 11 residues. Here the CDR3 reads CASSILNEQFF. Here the CDR3 DNA reads TGTGCCAGTAGTATACTTAATGAGCAGTTCTTC.

This clone was picked up a small number of times. The CDR3 reads CASSASDQPQHF. CDR3 bases: TGTGCCAGCAGCGCCTCAGATCAGCCCCAGCATTTT. The chain combines TRBV7-9 with TRBJ1-5; no definite D call. CDR1 and CDR2 from the germline V gene are SEHNR and FQNEAQ (reference sequence). The CDR3 has 12 residues. Trimming took off 5 bases at V and 5 bases at J, with 7 bases between the two ends.

The rearrangement uses TRBV27 and TRBJ1-5; 9 bases align to TRBD1. V gave up 6 bases and J gave up 1 base; unmatched junction bases: 7. The CDR3 is 16 residues long. Per the germline V gene, CDR1 is MNHEY and CDR2 is SMNVEV (reference sequence). The CDR3 DNA reads as TGTGCCAGCAGAAGATCAACAGGGGGCAGCAATCAGCCCCAGCATTTT. Its protein is CASRRSTGGSNQPQHF.

The rearrangement uses TRBV7-8 and TRBJ1-3; D is possibly TRBD1 (5 bases). This CDR3 has 15 amino acids. Germline assignment: CDR1 SGHVS and CDR2 FQNEAQ. Trimming left V 0 bases short and J 4 bases short, with 10 bases between. In DNA, the CDR3 is TGTGCCAGCAGCTTAGCCCGGGGCTTGGGAAACACCATATATTTT. Amino acid sequence: CASSLARGLGNTIYF.

The V and J genes are TRBV13 and TRBJ2-7; tentatively, D is TRBD2 (5 bases). Per the germline V gene, CDR1 is PRHDT and CDR2 is FYEKMQ (reference sequence). The CDR3 extends over 12 amino acids. Trimming stripped 4 bases from V and 5 bases from J, with 9 bases between. The DNA of the CDR3 is TGTGCCAGCAGCTCCACGAGGGACGAGCAGTACTTC. Its translation is CASSSTRDEQYF.

The rearrangement joins TRBV25-1 to TRBJ2-7, with D unclear. Trimming took 2 bases from V and 5 from J, leaving 1 base between them. This CDR3 spans 10 amino acids. Germline V gene data show CDR1 as MGHDK and CDR2 as SYGVNS. For the CDR3, the DNA is TGTGCCAGCAGTGAAAACGAGCAGTACTTC. Residues: CASSENEQYF.

V usage is TRBV27 and J usage is TRBJ2-3; 10 nucleotides agree with TRBD1. CDR1 is MNHEY and CDR2 is SMNVEV in the germline V gene (reference sequence). The CDR3 has 14 amino acids. The J segment lost 5 bases and the V segment lost 5 bases, leaving 4 bases of the junction unmatched. CDR3 in amino acids: CASSPRDRGDTQYF. CDR3 in DNA: TGTGCCAGCAGTCCCCGGGACAGGGGAGATACGCAGTATTTT.

The chain combines TRBV6-2 or TRBV6-3 with TRBJ1-1, with a possible D match to TRBD1 (6 bases). This CDR3 comprises 12 residues. V was trimmed by 4 bases and J by 7 bases, leaving 10 bases between them. Germline CDR1 reads MNHEY; CDR2 reads SVGEGT. This CDR3 reads CASSWGADEAFF. CDR3 nucleotide sequence: TGTGCCAGCAGTTGGGGGGCAGATGAAGCTTTCTTT.

This chain uses TRBV28 with TRBJ2-7; D is undetermined. V lost 7 bases, J lost 5 bases, and 9 bases lay in between. This CDR3 spans 11 amino acids. Germline CDR1 MDHEN, CDR2 SYDVKM. CDR3 residues: CASTQNDEQYF. The CDR3 DNA follows: TGTGCCAGCACCCAAAACGACGAGCAGTACTTC. Full variable domain (rest looked up from reference TRBV28 and TRBJ2-7): DVKVTQSSRYLVKRTGEKVFLECVQDMDHENMFWYRQDPGLGLRLIYFSYDVKMKEKGDIPEGYSVSREKKERFSLILESASTNQTSMYLCASTQNDEQYFGPGTRLTVT.